These T cell receptor beta chains were read from a single sample in a study of blood T cell repertoires in COVID-19. Libraries were prepared by immunoSEQ multiplex PCR; TCRdb keeps only in-frame clonotypes and omits some of them. Counted here are around 70,000 clones, roughly 85% occurring once; the ten biggest clones make up about 26%. Sequenced: peripheral blood. The source of these receptors is a man in his 60s with active or convalescent COVID-19. CDR3s include the opening cysteine and the closing phenylalanine or tryptophan.

V: TRBV5-1
J: TRBJ2-3
CDR3: CASSLNGGPTDTQYF

V: TRBV5-4
J: TRBJ2-7
CDR3: CASSSRGRGNEQYF

V: TRBV2
J: TRBJ1-2
CDR3: CASSEGGEGYGYTF

V: TRBV19
J: TRBJ2-1
CDR3: CASSDTYNEQFF

V: TRBV30
J: TRBJ1-1
CDR3: CAWSTEVTEAFF

V: TRBV10-2
J: TRBJ2-3
CDR3: CASSEIADTQYF

V: TRBV11-2
J: TRBJ2-3
CDR3: CASSSGLPDTQYF

V: TRBV3-1/TRBV3-2
J: TRBJ2-3
CDR3: CASRGGSTDTQYF

V: TRBV24-1
J: TRBJ1-5
CDR3: CATSPGGHQPQHF

V: TRBV9
J: TRBJ2-1
CDR3: CASSVNSGGVEQFF